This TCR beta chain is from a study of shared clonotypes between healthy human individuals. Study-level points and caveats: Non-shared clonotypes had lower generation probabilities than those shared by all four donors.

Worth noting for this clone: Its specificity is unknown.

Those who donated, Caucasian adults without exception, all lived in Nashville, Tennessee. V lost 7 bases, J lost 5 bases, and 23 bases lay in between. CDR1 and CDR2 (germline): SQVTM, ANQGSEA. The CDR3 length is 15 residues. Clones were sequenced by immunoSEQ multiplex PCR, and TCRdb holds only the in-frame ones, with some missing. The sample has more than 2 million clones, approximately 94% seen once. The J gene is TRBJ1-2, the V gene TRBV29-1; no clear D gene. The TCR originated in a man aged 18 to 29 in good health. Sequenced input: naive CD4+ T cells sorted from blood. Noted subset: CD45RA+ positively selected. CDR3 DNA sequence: TGCAGCGCCCACACCGCCCTAACTCCTGGGTATGGCTACACCTTC. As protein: CSAHTALTPGYGYTF.